Listed here are 5 T cell receptor beta chains from one sample, sequenced in a study of regulatory T cells in long-lasting Graves disease. Noted time point: newly diagnosed GD, antithyroid drugs for less than 3 months. The TCR library was prepared using RNA isolated from PBMCs. Arm-PCR of CDR3 regions with iRepertoire HTBI primers generated TCR beta libraries. TCRdb independently ran MiXCR on the multiplex PCR reads; one entry per CDR3 protein. The sample records fewer than 550,000 distinct CDR3 sequences, roughly 17% being singletons. These data were also filed under a second study, of T cells in Graves' hyperthyroidism and ophthalmopathy.

The sequencing used peripheral blood mononuclear cells (PBMCs), collected at new diagnosis, from a patient treated with antithyroid drugs. These receptors were collected from a woman under 30 with Graves disease.

This clonotype appeared many times. Relative to the germline gene, one junction end is altered; a read error may explain this. The chain combines TRBV12-3 or TRBV12-4 with TRBJ1-5; D ambiguous. The CDR3 sequence is 13 residues long. DNA of the CDR3: TGTGCCAGCAGTTCCGATGTGGGTCAGCCCCAGCACTTT. Residues: CASSSDVGQPQHF.

This clonotype was found a few times. CDR3 sequence reads: CASSQRLTRMTGELFF. The DNA for the CDR3 is TGTGCCAGCAGCCAAAGGTTGACAAGGATGACCGGGGAGCTGTTTTTT. The chain couples TRBV11-3 to TRBJ2-2; D uncertain. The CDR3 spans 16 residues. Per germline, CDR1 SGHNT and CDR2 YENEEA. V lost 5 bases to trimming and J lost 5 bases, with 18 bases between them.

The table lists this clonotype with many counts. The chain uses TRBV27 and TRBJ2-7; perhaps TRBD2 as D (5 bases). Germline loops: CDR1 MNHEY, CDR2 SMNVEV (reference sequence). V lost 1 base and J lost 2, with 15 bases in between. CDR3 size: 16 residues. The CDR3 reads CASSLWPPGITYEQYF. The CDR3 DNA is TGTGCCAGCAGTTTATGGCCCCCCGGGATCACCTACGAGCAGTACTTC.

A word on this clonotype: A read error is the likely source, as a far larger clone sits one nucleotide away. The chain employs TRBV7-2 and TRBJ2-4; tentative D call: TRBD2 (6 bases). Gene TRBJ2-5 matches the end of the DNA better, so the J call may be wrong. Germline CDR1 reads SGHTA; CDR2 reads FQGNSA. This CDR3 is 14 amino acids long. The CDR3 sequence is CASSEGLIGETQYF. CDR3 in DNA: TGTGCCAGCAGTGAGGGACTCATCGGCGAGACCCAGTACTTC.

This clonotype was counted many times. The rearrangement uses TRBV7-6 and TRBJ2-2; no definite D call. This CDR3 has 16 amino acids. Trimming took off 1 base at V and 5 bases at J, with 14 bases between the two ends. The germline V gene has CDR1 SGHVS and CDR2 FNYEAQ. The DNA for the CDR3 is TGTGCCAGCAGCTTAGGTGTGCCCGCGAGTACCGGGGAGCTGTTTTTT. This gives the protein CASSLGVPASTGELFF.